This T cell receptor (beta chain) derives from a study of CD8+ T cells in alopecia areata. Study-wide findings and caveats: It was lesional scalp, especially alopecia totalis/universalis, that showed higher clonality than normal scalp.

From alopecia areata patients, lesional scalp punch biopsies and peripheral blood were collected. Turning to this clone: Its antigen is undetermined.

Reverse transcribed after extraction, RNA yielded cDNA as the sequencing template. The method was immunoSEQ multiplex PCR; TCRdb's version includes in-frame clones alone and lacks a portion of them. Among 90,000 to 120,000 clones, 45% to 60% were seen once, and the ten largest hold roughly a quarter. Germline V CDR1 and CDR2: MNHNS, SASEGT. CDR3 length: 15 residues. The junction had 5 bases not matched to a gene; V was cut back by 5 bases and J by 1 base. The chain uses TRBV6-1 and TRBJ2-5; TRBD1 matches 9 bases. The material sequenced was NKG2D-low CD8+ T cells sorted from blood. The sequence was collected from a human donor with alopecia areata. The CDR3 sequence: CASSSDRGFQETQYF. The CDR3 DNA is TGTGCCAGCAGTTCTGACAGGGGGTTCCAAGAGACCCAGTACTTC.